A selection of T cell receptor beta chains follows, all from one sample in a study of OX40 agonist ivuxolimab in advanced cancers. TCRdb's copy holds only in-frame clones and misses some; the assay was immunoSEQ multiplex PCR. The sample lists 60,000 to 85,000 clones, 65% to 90% occurring once. The material was CD4+ or CD8+ T cells sorted from blood, obtained in a trial of the OX40 agonist ivuxolimab. Receptors originate from an adult with an advanced solid tumor such as melanoma, head and neck, liver or kidney cancer. Both conserved end residues are part of each CDR3. D genes are given only for firm matches. The size field is filled for only some rows; it gives once, few, many or a size class.

d_call	clone_size	j_call	v_call	cdr3_nt	cdr3_aa
NA	NA	TRBJ1-5	TRBV6-1	TGTGCCAGCAGTGAGAGTACAGCCAGCAATCAGCCCCAGCATTTT	CASSESTASNQPQHF
NA	NA	TRBJ1-1	TRBV11-2	TGTGCCAGCAGACTTGACCAGACGAACACTGAAGCTTTCTTT	CASRLDQTNTEAFF
NA	NA	TRBJ1-2	TRBV6-4	TGTGCCAGCAGTGACTGGGGACAACCTAACTATGGCTACACCTTC	CASSDWGQPNYGYTF
NA	NA	TRBJ2-6	TRBV6-6	TGTGCCAGCAGCCTCAGTGGGGCCAACGTCCTGACTTTC	CASSLSGANVLTF
TRBD1	NA	TRBJ2-3	TRBV29-1	TGCAGCGGTCGGGACAGCCTCACAGATACGCAGTATTTT	CSGRDSLTDTQYF
NA	NA	TRBJ2-5	TRBV19	TGTGCCAGTAGTAGGGATAGGAGGGAGACCCAGTACTTC	CASSRDRRETQYF
NA	NA	TRBJ1-2	TRBV7-8	TGTGCCAGCAGCTTAGAGTTGGGGGCGGTTGGAGGCTACACCTTC	CASSLELGAVGGYTF
TRBD1	NA	TRBJ1-1	TRBV25-1	TGTGCCAGCACCCAAGGGGACAGGGGCTCTGAAGCTTTCTTT	CASTQGDRGSEAFF
NA	NA	TRBJ1-2	TRBV4-1	TGCGCCAGCAGCCGAGGCGGCACAGCCCCTTACACCTTC	CASSRGGTAPYTF
NA	few	TRBJ1-6	TRBV18	TGTGCCAGCTCACCATCGGGAGACAGTTTTAGCTCCTATAATTCACCCCTCCACTTT	CASSPSGDSFSSYNSPLHF
TRBD1	once	TRBJ1-1	TRBV5-4	TGTGCCAGCAGCTCCCGGACAGGGGGATCAGGGGTAGAGAGGAACACTGAAGCTTTCTTT	CASSSRTGGSGVERNTEAFF
TRBD1	NA	TRBJ1-2	TRBV6-1	TGTGCCAGCAGTGCTGGACAGGGTTATGGCTACACCTTC	CASSAGQGYGYTF
NA	NA	TRBJ2-7	TRBV9	TGTGCCAGCAGCGCAAAAACAGGACTCTCCGGCTACGAGCAGTACTTC	CASSAKTGLSGYEQYF
NA	few	TRBJ1-3	TRBV7-7	TGTGCCAGCAGCTCGGGAAACACCATATATTTT	CASSSGNTIYF
NA	NA	TRBJ2-5	TRBV11-2	TGTGCCAGCAGCTTAGCCGGGGGAGTCAGAGAGACCCAGTACTTC	CASSLAGGVRETQYF
NA	NA	TRBJ2-7	TRBV2	TGTGCCAGCAGTGAAACCCAGGCCCGCCATTTGTACTTC	CASSETQARHLYF
TRBD1	NA	TRBJ2-1	TRBV27	TGTGCCAGCGCTCCGGGACAGGAACTCTCCTACAATGAGCAGTTCTTC	CASAPGQELSYNEQFF
NA	NA	TRBJ1-5	TRBV18	TGTGCCAGCTCACCACTTTTAGGGAGCAATCAGCCCCAGCATTTT	CASSPLLGSNQPQHF
TRBD2	NA	TRBJ2-5	TRBV5-1	TGCGCCAGCAGCTTGTCTCCCGGGACTAGCGGACAAGAGACCCAGTACTTC	CASSLSPGTSGQETQYF
NA	NA	TRBJ2-5	TRBV19	TGTGCCAGTAGTATAACACGGCTGTGGGAGACCCAGTACTTC	CASSITRLWETQYF
NA	NA	TRBJ1-5	TRBV6-5	TGTGCCAGCAGAGTCCGGGAGTATAGCAATCAGCCCCAGCATTTT	CASRVREYSNQPQHF
NA	NA	TRBJ2-1	TRBV14	TGTGCCAGCAGCCACACGAAGAGTACGGACAGAGGGGCCTACAATGAGCAGTTCTTC	CASSHTKSTDRGAYNEQFF
TRBD1	NA	TRBJ1-2	TRBV2	TGTGCCGTCCGGGACAGAGGGTATACCGGCTACACCTTC	CAVRDRGYTGYTF
TRBD1	NA	TRBJ2-5	TRBV7-2	TGTGCCAGCAGCTTTATCGGACAGGGAGGGACCCAGTACTTC	CASSFIGQGGTQYF
NA	NA	TRBJ2-2	TRBV5-4	TGTGCCAGCAGCTTGGGCCCCTTAAACACCGGGGAGCTGTTTTTT	CASSLGPLNTGELFF
NA	NA	TRBJ1-1	TRBV7-8	TGTGCCAGCAGCTTAGTAGGGGGACTGAACACTGAAGCTTTCTTT	CASSLVGGLNTEAFF
NA	NA	TRBJ1-6	TRBV6-5	TGTGCCACCGTACAGGTCGCCTATAATTCACCCCTCCACTTT	CATVQVAYNSPLHF
NA	NA	TRBJ2-6	TRBV19	TGTGCCAGCCTACAGAGTTCTGGGGCCAACGTCCTGACTTTC	CASLQSSGANVLTF
NA	NA	TRBJ2-7	TRBV6-1	TGTGCCAGCAGTGAAGCGGTCGGTAGCCCTGCGAGACCCTACGAGCAGTACTTC	CASSEAVGSPARPYEQYF
NA	NA	TRBJ1-6	TRBV13	TGTGCCAGCAGCTACGGTAACGCGACACCCCTCCACTTT	CASSYGNATPLHF
NA	NA	TRBJ2-2	TRBV7-8	TGTGCCAGCAGCCCCAAGAACACCGGGGAGCTGTTTTTT	CASSPKNTGELFF
NA	NA	TRBJ2-7	TRBV19	TGTGCCAGTAGTTTTAGGGACGGCGAGCAGTACTTC	CASSFRDGEQYF
TRBD1	NA	TRBJ1-5	TRBV30	TGTGCCTGGAGTGCACAGGGGGCGTGGCAGCCCCAGCATTTT	CAWSAQGAWQPQHF
NA	NA	TRBJ1-4	TRBV15	TGTGCCACCAGCAGAGGAAACGGTGAAAAACTGTTTTTT	CATSRGNGEKLFF
NA	NA	TRBJ1-1	TRBV19	TGTGCCAGCAGCCCGTCTGCGGGGAGCGTCACTGAAGCTTTCTTT	CASSPSAGSVTEAFF
NA	NA	TRBJ1-1	TRBV19	TGTGCCAGTACCACGGGAGGGGGGAACACTGAAGCTTTCTTT	CASTTGGGNTEAFF
TRBD2	once	TRBJ2-3	TRBV2	TGTGCCAGCAGCCTGGGACTAGCTCCGCCAGATACGCAGTATTTT	CASSLGLAPPDTQYF
TRBD1	NA	TRBJ1-6	TRBV5-1	TGCGCCAGCAGCTTGGCCGGGACAGGGAATAATAATTCACCCCTCCACTTT	CASSLAGTGNNNSPLHF
NA	NA	TRBJ1-3	TRBV2	TGTGCCAGCAGTGTGGACGGAAACTCTGGAAACACCATATATTTT	CASSVDGNSGNTIYF
NA	NA	TRBJ1-5	TRBV30	TGTGCCTGGAGTCCTGGAGTCGATCAGCCCCAGCATTTT	CAWSPGVDQPQHF
NA	NA	TRBJ1-1	TRBV6-1	TGTGCCAGCAGTGAACGAGGGGGGAGGACTGAAGCTTTCTTT	CASSERGGRTEAFF
NA	NA	TRBJ2-5	TRBV5-1	TGCGCCAGCAGCTTATCCCGAGGAGAGACCCAGTACTTC	CASSLSRGETQYF
NA	NA	TRBJ2-7	TRBV7-9	TGTGCCAGCAGCTTTGTTCAAGGCCAGGTCTACGAGCAGTACTTC	CASSFVQGQVYEQYF
NA	NA	TRBJ1-5	TRBV19	TGTGCCAGTAGTCCCGGGCCCCCGGCGAATCAGCCCCAGCATTTT	CASSPGPPANQPQHF
TRBD1	few	TRBJ1-1	TRBV6-5	TGTGCCAGCAGCAGCTCCGGGACAGGGAACACTGAAGCTTTCTTT	CASSSSGTGNTEAFF
NA	NA	TRBJ1-1	TRBV5-6	TGTGCCAGCAGCTTGGTGGGGGGTGAAGCTTTCTTT	CASSLVGGEAFF